Described below is a single TCR beta chain sequence and its context. The treatment: preoperative locoregional IRX-2 cytokine immunotherapy. This phase Ib study tested locoregional IRX-2 cytokine immunotherapy given before surgery. These data originate in a study of preoperative IRX-2 immunotherapy in early breast cancer. CDR3 size: 13 residues. The germline V and J ends were trimmed by 5 bases and 7 bases, with 14 bases remaining between them. Per germline, CDR1 LNHDA and CDR2 SQIVND (reference sequence). Libraries were prepared by immunoSEQ multiplex PCR; TCRdb keeps only in-frame clonotypes and omits some of them. The profile covers about 43,000 clones, with approximately 94% appearing a single time and 1.6% taken by the ten largest.

The chain couples TRBV19 to TRBJ1-2; a possible D gene is TRBD1 (5 bases). The starting material was tumor tissue, obtained after IRX-2 immunotherapy. This sequence was found in a human donor with breast cancer. CDR3 in DNA: TGTGCCAGTAGTGAGACAGTTCGTCGTGGCTACACCTTC. As protein: CASSETVRRGYTF.